This T cell receptor beta chain was retrieved from a study of cytomegalovirus exposure and HLA in healthy donors. This clone has just a few counts. What it binds is not known. This CDR3 contains 14 residues. V lost 7 bases to trimming and J lost 0 bases, with 12 bases between them. Germline V gene lookup returns CDR1 LGHNA and CDR2 YNFKEQ. Findings and caveats of the study: In vitro testing confirmed a few CMV-associated chains as specific for CMV antigens.

Primers for the PCR totalled 60 Vbeta and 13 Jbeta. Method: immunoSEQ multiplex PCR; TCRdb's copy keeps in-frame clones and lacks some. The repertoire holds around 130,000 clones, with about 8.6% as singletons. Each of the donors was a healthy bone marrow donor. Specimen: PBMCs. The gene calls are TRBV4-2 and TRBJ1-1; D is undetermined. The clonotype originates from a woman in her 40s in good health and CMV-seropositive. The CDR3 coding sequence is TGTGCCAGCATGGTTAATAGTATGAACACTGAAGCTTTCTTT. It codes for CASMVNSMNTEAFF.